A single T cell receptor (beta chain) is shown here with its context. The germline V and J ends were trimmed by 2 bases and 0 bases, with 10 bases remaining between them. Germline CDR1 SEHNR, CDR2 FQNEAQ (reference sequence). The length of the CDR3 is 15 residues. These data come from a study of blood T cell repertoires in COVID-19. Study-level information: COVID-19 samples collected from the United States, Italy and Spain covered acute and convalescent phases. In each case, the material was cDNA or gDNA derived from T cells, B-cell-depleted T cells, or PBMCs.

In the authors' workflow: Reference gene primer amplification gave nucleated cell count estimates. Produced via immunoSEQ multiplex PCR; TCRdb's table is partial and in-frame only. That table supplies the V and J calls and clone size; D and trimming were determined from the DNA. Among about 62,000 clones listed, 85% to 90% were seen once. Sample: peripheral blood. This receptor was obtained from a man between 65 and 85 years old with acute or convalescent COVID-19. The genes are TRBV7-9 and TRBJ1-2; a weak D match, TRBD1 (6 bases). CDR3 loop: CASSLSPGANYGYTF. CDR3 nucleotide sequence: TGTGCCAGCAGCTTAAGCCCAGGGGCTAACTATGGCTACACCTTC.